This TCR beta chain comes out of a study of siplizumab effects on memory and regulatory T cells. The junction had 2 bases not matched to a gene; V was cut back by 2 bases and J by 8 bases. The CDR3 spans 14 residues. Germline loops: CDR1 SGHRS, CDR2 YFSETQ. Measured with immunoSEQ multiplex PCR; TCRdb has only the in-frame clones, and not every one. The sample records approximately 100,000 clones, more than 85% being singletons. This clonotype was obtained from a human donor in good health. Some clones in this sample may be carry-over from other donors' samples. The chain carries TRBV5-1 and TRBJ2-1, with 12 bases that match TRBD1. The sample was CD4+ T cells sorted from blood. CDR3 in amino acids: CASSFRDRGHEQFF. In DNA, the CDR3 is TGCGCCAGCAGCTTCCGGGACAGGGGGCATGAGCAGTTCTTC.